The 6 T cell receptor beta chains listed next were all sequenced from one sample in a study of T cells in Graves' hyperthyroidism and ophthalmopathy. Using RNA transcripts as the source, TCR beta CDR3 regions were amplified. Researchers ran a first-round RT-PCR on the TCR CDR3 using the HTBI primer set. One entry per CDR3 protein, called by TCRdb with MiXCR from the multiplex PCR reads. The sample gives under 400,000 distinct CDR3 sequences, 20% to 25% of which show up once; around 79% is in the top ten. The sequenced sample was blood. Receptor source: a man aged 45 to 65 with Graves' hyperthyroidism.

The table lists this clonotype with many counts. This chain connects TRBV24-1 to TRBJ2-1; 10 bases align to TRBD2. Germline V gives CDR1 KGHDR, CDR2 SFDVKD. The junction had 3 bases not matched to a gene; V was cut back by 3 bases and J by 2 bases. The CDR3 covers 16 residues. The CDR3 loop is CATSDRTSGTYNEQFF. CDR3 nucleotide sequence: TGTGCCACCAGTGATCGAACTAGCGGGACCTACAATGAGCAGTTCTTC.

This clonotype was counted a few times. The CDR3 region is CASSLFDRANSPLHF. For the CDR3, the DNA is TGTGCCAGCAGCTTATTTGACAGGGCAAATTCACCCCTCCACTTT. This chain uses TRBV7-3 with TRBJ1-6, with 7 bases fitting TRBD1. J lost 7 bases, V lost 2 bases, and 5 bases had no gene match. The CDR3 runs to 15 residues. Germline CDR1 and CDR2: SGHTA and FQGTGA. The full variable domain, rest sourced from reference TRBV7-3 and TRBJ1-6, is GAGVSQTPSNKVTEKGKYVELRCDPISGHTALYWYRQSLGQGPEFLIYFQGTGAADDSGLPNDRFFAVRPEGSVSTLKIQRTERGDSAVYLCASSLFDRANSPLHFGNGTRLTVT.

The CDR3 coding sequence is TGTGCCAGCAGCTTAGAATTAGCGGGAGTAAGCGAGCAGTACTTC. It encodes CASSLELAGVSEQYF. The genes are TRBV11-1 and TRBJ2-7; 9 nucleotides agree with TRBD2. CDR3 length: 15 residues. The germline gives CDR1 SGHAT, CDR2 FQDESV (reference sequence). After removal of 1 base from V and 6 bases from J, the junction contained 7 bases not matched to a gene.

J is TRBJ1-4 and V is TRBV2; unclear D gene. The V end was cut by 6 bases, the J end by 8 bases, with 22 bases between. Germline V gives CDR1 SNHLY, CDR2 FYNNEI. CDR3 length equals 16 residues. The CDR3 DNA reads as TGTGCCAGCAGGCCGAGCCGTCAAGGGTGGCGGGAAAAACTGTTTTTT. Its translation is CASRPSRQGWREKLFF.

The chain is built from TRBV19 and TRBJ2-5, with D maybe TRBD1 (5 bases). Trimming removed 5 bases at V and 1 base at J, with 8 bases between. The CDR3 extends over 13 amino acids. The germline CDR1 and CDR2 sequences are LNHDA and SQIVND (reference sequence). The CDR3 region is CASSYRLQETQYF. The DNA of the CDR3 is TGTGCCAGTAGTTACAGGCTCCAAGAGACCCAGTACTTC.

This rearrangement joins TRBV7-9 to TRBJ2-1; a possible D gene is TRBD2 (6 bases). With 6 bases removed from V and 0 bases from J, the gap between germline ends came to 15 bases. There are 16 residues in the CDR3. Germline V gene sequence: CDR1 SEHNR, CDR2 FQNEAQ (reference sequence). CDR3 sequence: CASRPIRGGSYNEQFF. In DNA form, the CDR3 reads TGTGCCAGCAGACCAATTAGGGGAGGCTCCTACAATGAGCAGTTCTTC.